Sequencing of this TCR beta chain was carried out in a study of cytomegalovirus exposure and HLA in healthy donors. Primers included in the PCR were 60 Vbeta and 13 Jbeta primers. The data were produced by immunoSEQ multiplex PCR, yet TCRdb's version contains in-frame clones alone and is incomplete. The sample holds about 67,000 clones. Per the germline V gene, CDR1 is SGHTA and CDR2 is FQGNSA. The CDR3 has 13 residues. The V end lost 3 bases, the J end lost 5 bases, and 7 bases lay between the germline ends. This sequence originates from a boy between 10 and 17 years old in good health and CMV-seronegative. What was sequenced was PBMCs. The gene calls are TRBV7-2 and TRBJ2-2, with D unresolved. CDR3: CASSFDGTGELFF. The CDR3 DNA sequence: TGTGCCAGCAGCTTCGACGGGACCGGGGAGCTGTTTTTT.